This T cell receptor beta chain was captured in a study of T cell responses to AZD1222 COVID-19 vaccine. Findings and caveats of the study: CD4 TCRs linked to vaccination spanned spike, dominating at 160-218 and 743-854. The donors showed a predominance of white British ancestry and of females, with possible underestimation of clonal diversity.

Some clones are missing from TCRdb's copy, which holds only in-frame ones; the method was immunoSEQ multiplex PCR. This sample has some 120,000 clones, with 87% found just once. The germline V gene has CDR1 SGHRS and CDR2 YFSETQ. This CDR3 is built from 14 residues. V lost 0 bases to trimming and J lost 2 bases, with 9 bases between them. Turning to this clone: The antigen is unknown.

Material: peripheral blood, obtained on day 0 of AZD1222 vaccination. The chain carries TRBV5-1 and TRBJ2-7, with D possibly TRBD2 on 6 matching bases. This sequence was found in an adult in good health. The CDR3 DNA reads TGCGCCAGCAGCTTGGAGGAGGGGCCCTACGAGCAGTACTTC. Encoded protein: CASSLEEGPYEQYF.